This T cell receptor (beta chain) appears in the sequencing data of a study of post-analysis software for immune sequencing data. Study background: The cohort encompassed relapsing-remitting, secondary progressive and progressive-relapsing multiple sclerosis disease courses. General study points: Higher frequency in patients than in controls was seen for several TRBV segments, with TRBV5-6, TRBV5-1 and TRBV20-1 among them. Same-batch samples co-clustered strongly by F measure. Controls showed significantly higher normalized Chao1 diversity than did multiple sclerosis patients.

In this sample, this clonotype turned up many times. Its antigen is undetermined. V gave up 4 bases and J gave up 3 bases, with 9 bases separating them. CDR3 size: 13 residues. CDR1 and CDR2 (germline): SGHAT, FQNNGV. Built from TCR beta cDNA, the libraries had unique molecular identifiers in them. Input of about 1 to 11 million T cells yielded approximately 500,000 cDNA molecules. MiXCR, applied by TCRdb to the PCR reads, yields one record per CDR3 protein. The profile shows 250,000 to 300,000 distinct CDR3 sequences, around 34% of them singletons. The sequenced sample was blood. The TCR comes from a girl aged 5 to 17 with multiple sclerosis. The V and J genes are TRBV11-2 and TRBJ2-5; D uncertain. This chain's CDR3 is CASSSGREETQYF. In DNA form, the CDR3 reads TGTGCCAGCAGCTCCGGCCGAGAAGAGACCCAGTACTTC.